This T cell receptor beta chain was documented in a study of blood T cell repertoires in COVID-19. The method was immunoSEQ multiplex PCR; TCRdb's version includes in-frame clones alone and lacks a portion of them. The top ten clones hold roughly 12% of a sample with around 95,000 clones, approximately 80% of them seen once. The specimen sequenced was peripheral blood. The TCR originated in a man aged 50 or older with active or convalescent COVID-19.

CDR3 amino acids: CASSLEQLNTEAFF. CDR3 sequence (DNA): TGCGCCAGCAGCTTAGAACAGCTGAACACTGAAGCTTTCTTT. This rearrangement joins TRBV5-1 to TRBJ1-1; no firm D call. This CDR3 has 14 residues. Trimming shortened V by 2 bases and J by 0 bases, and 8 bases separated the two germline ends. Germline V gene lookup returns CDR1 SGHRS and CDR2 YFSETQ.